A selection of T cell receptor beta chains follows, all from one sample in a study of human T cells and chemical hapten exposure. TCRdb itself ran the RACE reads through MiXCR, one entry per CDR3 protein. The repertoire holds around 82,000 distinct CDR3 sequences, with 6.6% as singletons. Sequenced here: whole blood, sampled in connection with sensitization to the hapten diphenylcyclopropenone (DPC). These receptor sequences come from a woman in her twenties or thirties with alopecia areata. Some clones in this sample may be carry-over from other donors' samples. Each CDR3 is given with its conserved first and last residue. Each record gives: clone size, J gene, V gene, D gene, CDR3 protein, CDR3 DNA. A D gene is named only where the DNA matches it firmly. Some rows mark clone size as missing; the rest say once, few, many or name a class of expanded clone.

clone_size: many; j_call: TRBJ2-7; v_call: TRBV5-1; d_call: NA; cdr3_aa: CASSTQPTKGYEQYF; cdr3_nt: TGCGCCAGCAGCACCCAACCGACAAAAGGATACGAGCAGTACTTC
clone_size: many; j_call: TRBJ1-4; v_call: TRBV5-6; d_call: NA; cdr3_aa: CASAARMSEKLFF; cdr3_nt: TGTGCCAGCGCTGCCAGGATGAGTGAAAAACTGTTTTTT
clone_size: few; j_call: TRBJ1-4; v_call: TRBV12-3/TRBV12-4; d_call: NA; cdr3_aa: CASSPSSFEKLFF; cdr3_nt: TGTGCCAGCAGTCCGTCTTCCTTTGAAAAACTGTTTTTT
clone_size: many; j_call: TRBJ1-4; v_call: TRBV19; d_call: TRBD1; cdr3_aa: CASSLRDRAEKLFF; cdr3_nt: TGTGCCAGTAGTCTCCGGGACAGAGCTGAAAAACTGTTTTTT
clone_size: many; j_call: TRBJ1-4; v_call: TRBV7-2; d_call: NA; cdr3_aa: CASSLAGGTNEKLFF; cdr3_nt: TGTGCCAGCAGCTTAGCCGGGGGTACTAATGAAAAACTGTTTTTT
clone_size: many; j_call: TRBJ2-1; v_call: TRBV7-9; d_call: TRBD1; cdr3_aa: CASSSTTGLYNEQFF; cdr3_nt: TGTGCCAGCAGCTCAACGACAGGGTTGTACAATGAGCAGTTCTTC
clone_size: NA; j_call: TRBJ1-3; v_call: TRBV6-5; d_call: TRBD1; cdr3_aa: CASSRQGAIYF; cdr3_nt: TGTGCCAGCAGCAGACAGGGGGCCATATATTTT
clone_size: few; j_call: TRBJ1-1; v_call: TRBV27; d_call: NA; cdr3_aa: CASSLIMGVNTEAFF; cdr3_nt: TGTGCCAGCAGTTTAATTATGGGGGTGAACACTGAAGCTTTCTTT
clone_size: many; j_call: TRBJ1-1; v_call: TRBV29-1; d_call: NA; cdr3_aa: CSVEDTGLTAEAFF; cdr3_nt: TGCAGCGTTGAAGATACGGGGTTAACAGCTGAAGCTTTCTTT
clone_size: NA; j_call: TRBJ1-2; v_call: TRBV18; d_call: NA; cdr3_aa: CASSPESGVTSDGYTF; cdr3_nt: TGTGCCAGCTCACCAGAATCGGGGGTCACCTCGGATGGCTACACCTTC
clone_size: many; j_call: TRBJ2-5; v_call: TRBV20-1; d_call: NA; cdr3_aa: CSARGQGHPIQETQYF; cdr3_nt: TGCAGTGCGAGAGGCCAAGGACACCCGATCCAAGAGACCCAGTACTTC
clone_size: many; j_call: TRBJ2-5; v_call: TRBV6-5; d_call: TRBD2; cdr3_aa: CASRPSGGVETQYF; cdr3_nt: TGTGCCAGCAGGCCTAGCGGGGGCGTAGAGACCCAGTACTTC
clone_size: NA; j_call: TRBJ1-2; v_call: TRBV30; d_call: NA; cdr3_aa: CAWSEGTMSYGYTF; cdr3_nt: TGTGCCTGGAGTGAGGGAACCATGAGCTATGGCTACACCTTC
clone_size: NA; j_call: TRBJ1-6; v_call: TRBV7-8; d_call: NA; cdr3_aa: CASSPGRDFNSPLHF; cdr3_nt: TGTGCCAGCAGCCCAGGCCGGGACTTTAATTCACCCCTCCACTTT
clone_size: many; j_call: TRBJ2-7; v_call: TRBV6-1; d_call: NA; cdr3_aa: CASSEASSYEQYF; cdr3_nt: TGTGCCAGCAGTGAAGCAAGCTCCTACGAGCAGTACTTC
clone_size: NA; j_call: TRBJ1-2; v_call: TRBV12-3/TRBV12-4; d_call: NA; cdr3_aa: CASSLGDGSYGYTF; cdr3_nt: TGTGCCAGCAGTTTAGGCGACGGATCATATGGCTACACCTTC
clone_size: NA; j_call: TRBJ2-3; v_call: TRBV29-1; d_call: TRBD2; cdr3_aa: CSVSGTSGGVGTDTQYF; cdr3_nt: TGCAGCGTCTCCGGGACTAGCGGGGGGGTCGGCACAGATACGCAGTATTTT
clone_size: NA; j_call: TRBJ1-1; v_call: TRBV5-1; d_call: NA; cdr3_aa: CASSLVQSTEAFF; cdr3_nt: TGCGCCAGCAGCTTGGTACAGAGCACTGAAGCTTTCTTT
clone_size: NA; j_call: TRBJ1-2; v_call: TRBV10-2; d_call: TRBD1; cdr3_aa: CASRLTGLYGYTF; cdr3_nt: TGCGCCAGCAGATTGACAGGGCTCTATGGCTACACCTTC
clone_size: few; j_call: TRBJ2-7; v_call: TRBV27; d_call: TRBD1; cdr3_aa: CASSHGQGSDEQYF; cdr3_nt: TGTGCCAGCAGTCACGGACAGGGTTCGGACGAGCAGTACTTC
clone_size: NA; j_call: TRBJ1-1; v_call: TRBV12-5; d_call: TRBD1; cdr3_aa: CASGLARGQRGTEAFF; cdr3_nt: TGTGCTAGTGGTTTGGCCAGGGGGCAGAGGGGCACTGAAGCTTTCTTT
clone_size: many; j_call: TRBJ1-1; v_call: TRBV5-1; d_call: NA; cdr3_aa: CASSFTGPTEAFF; cdr3_nt: TGCGCCAGCAGCTTCACAGGCCCTACTGAAGCTTTCTTT
clone_size: many; j_call: TRBJ1-2; v_call: TRBV4-1; d_call: TRBD1; cdr3_aa: CASSPPDRDTYGYTF; cdr3_nt: TGCGCCAGCAGCCCACCTGACAGGGACACCTATGGCTACACCTTC
clone_size: few; j_call: TRBJ2-7; v_call: TRBV27; d_call: NA; cdr3_aa: CASSFGAGPYEQYF; cdr3_nt: TGTGCCAGCAGTTTCGGCGCAGGACCCTACGAGCAGTACTTC
clone_size: NA; j_call: TRBJ2-1; v_call: TRBV2; d_call: TRBD2; cdr3_aa: CASSAVAAGGPFREFF; cdr3_nt: TGTGCCAGCAGTGCGGTCGCGGCGGGGGGCCCCTTCAGGGAGTTCTTC
clone_size: few; j_call: TRBJ2-1; v_call: TRBV6-2/TRBV6-3; d_call: NA; cdr3_aa: CASSYSAGPYNEQFF; cdr3_nt: TGTGCCAGCAGTTACAGTGCGGGGCCTTACAATGAGCAGTTCTTC
clone_size: many; j_call: TRBJ2-7; v_call: TRBV7-7; d_call: NA; cdr3_aa: CASSLPLDSTPYEQYF; cdr3_nt: TGTGCTAGCAGCTTACCTCTAGACAGTACCCCCTACGAGCAGTACTTC
clone_size: few; j_call: TRBJ1-3; v_call: TRBV15; d_call: NA; cdr3_aa: CATSRQGGSSGNTIYF; cdr3_nt: TGTGCCACCAGCAGGCAGGGTGGGAGCTCTGGAAACACCATATATTTT
clone_size: few; j_call: TRBJ1-4; v_call: TRBV6-6; d_call: NA; cdr3_aa: CASSSGIGGEKLFF; cdr3_nt: TGTGCCAGCAGTTCGGGGATTGGCGGTGAAAAACTGTTTTTT
clone_size: few; j_call: TRBJ2-1; v_call: TRBV5-6; d_call: NA; cdr3_aa: CASSLAEGSRQFF; cdr3_nt: TGTGCCAGCAGCTTGGCCGAAGGTTCTAGACAGTTCTTC
clone_size: few; j_call: TRBJ1-1; v_call: TRBV2; d_call: NA; cdr3_aa: CASRIEGRAFEAFF; cdr3_nt: TGTGCCAGCAGAATTGAGGGCCGCGCCTTTGAAGCTTTCTTT
clone_size: many; j_call: TRBJ2-5; v_call: TRBV6-2/TRBV6-3; d_call: NA; cdr3_aa: CASSYSRRAPSEETQYF; cdr3_nt: TGTGCCAGCAGTTACTCGAGGAGGGCCCCCTCGGAAGAGACCCAGTACTTC
clone_size: few; j_call: TRBJ2-3; v_call: TRBV20-1; d_call: NA; cdr3_aa: CSGALPGTDTQYF; cdr3_nt: TGCAGTGGAGCTTTGCCTGGCACAGATACGCAGTATTTT
clone_size: NA; j_call: TRBJ1-2; v_call: TRBV6-5; d_call: NA; cdr3_aa: CASSYSFIAGYTF; cdr3_nt: TGTGCCAGCAGTTACTCGTTTATAGCTGGCTACACCTTC
clone_size: many; j_call: TRBJ1-2; v_call: TRBV2; d_call: NA; cdr3_aa: CASSGQESGYTF; cdr3_nt: TGTGCCAGCAGTGGGCAGGAGTCTGGCTACACCTTC
clone_size: many; j_call: TRBJ2-1; v_call: TRBV5-1; d_call: NA; cdr3_aa: CASSLGGSYNEQFF; cdr3_nt: TGCGCCAGCAGCTTGGGAGGCAGCTACAATGAGCAGTTCTTC
clone_size: NA; j_call: TRBJ1-1; v_call: TRBV7-3; d_call: NA; cdr3_aa: CASSLTIRSEAFF; cdr3_nt: TGTGCCAGCAGCTTAACGATCCGCTCTGAAGCTTTCTTT
clone_size: few; j_call: TRBJ2-7; v_call: TRBV10-1; d_call: NA; cdr3_aa: CASSENRGEQYF; cdr3_nt: TGCGCCAGCAGTGAGAACCGCGGCGAGCAGTACTTC
clone_size: few; j_call: TRBJ1-2; v_call: TRBV3-1; d_call: NA; cdr3_aa: CASSLTGVNYGYTF; cdr3_nt: TGTGCCAGCAGCTTAACGGGGGTTAACTATGGCTACACCTTC
clone_size: medium-sized; j_call: TRBJ2-5; v_call: TRBV6-1; d_call: TRBD2; cdr3_aa: CASSEASGGQETQYF; cdr3_nt: TGTGCCAGCAGTGAAGCTAGCGGGGGGCAAGAGACCCAGTACTTC
clone_size: NA; j_call: TRBJ1-1; v_call: TRBV7-6; d_call: NA; cdr3_aa: CASSLGLGVTEAFF; cdr3_nt: TGTGCCAGCAGCCTCGGTCTGGGGGTAACTGAAGCTTTCTTT
clone_size: many; j_call: TRBJ1-3; v_call: TRBV2; d_call: NA; cdr3_aa: CASSEARDGRIYF; cdr3_nt: TGTGCCAGCAGTGAGGCGAGAGACGGACGGATATATTTT
clone_size: many; j_call: TRBJ2-7; v_call: TRBV2; d_call: TRBD1; cdr3_aa: CASEETVAGGSYEQYF; cdr3_nt: TGTGCCAGCGAAGAGACGGTGGCAGGGGGCTCCTACGAGCAGTACTTC
clone_size: many; j_call: TRBJ1-4; v_call: TRBV6-5; d_call: TRBD1; cdr3_aa: CASRTGGSEKLFF; cdr3_nt: TGTGCCAGCAGGACAGGGGGCAGTGAAAAACTGTTTTTT
clone_size: few; j_call: TRBJ2-7; v_call: TRBV6-6; d_call: TRBD2; cdr3_aa: CASSYTTSDEQYF; cdr3_nt: TGTGCCAGCAGTTACACTACTAGCGACGAGCAGTACTTC
clone_size: few; j_call: TRBJ1-1; v_call: TRBV7-8; d_call: TRBD1; cdr3_aa: CASSLASRQGNTEAFF; cdr3_nt: TGTGCCAGCAGCTTAGCGAGTCGACAGGGTAACACTGAAGCTTTCTTT
clone_size: few; j_call: TRBJ1-5; v_call: TRBV10-3; d_call: NA; cdr3_aa: CAISDGNQPQHF; cdr3_nt: TGTGCCATCAGTGACGGCAATCAGCCCCAGCATTTT
clone_size: many; j_call: TRBJ1-1; v_call: TRBV21-1; d_call: NA; cdr3_aa: CASRGQEPTEAFF; cdr3_nt: TGTGCCAGCAGAGGTCAGGAGCCCACTGAAGCTTTCTTT
clone_size: few; j_call: TRBJ2-3; v_call: TRBV6-1; d_call: NA; cdr3_aa: CASSEQPGEADTQYF; cdr3_nt: TGTGCCAGCAGTGAACAACCAGGGGAGGCAGATACGCAGTATTTT
clone_size: NA; j_call: TRBJ1-4; v_call: TRBV12-3/TRBV12-4; d_call: NA; cdr3_aa: CASSLKWGERRLDEKLFF; cdr3_nt: TGTGCCAGCAGTCTTAAATGGGGGGAACGGAGGCTAGATGAAAAACTGTTTTTT